This T cell receptor beta chain was retrieved from a study of cytomegalovirus exposure and HLA in healthy donors. PCR used 60 Vbeta primers and 13 Jbeta primers. Produced via immunoSEQ multiplex PCR; TCRdb's table is partial and in-frame only. Counted here are some 150,000 clones, about 10% occurring once; the ten biggest clones make up 1.8%. This clone was observed a handful of times. Its antigen remains unidentified. Whole-study findings and limits: Earlier results showed most TCR beta V segments being productive about 87% or about 30% of the time.

This TCR derives from a man over 45 in good health and CMV-seronegative. Sequencing was performed on PBMCs.

CDR3: CASSYPGQGPVTEAFF. The DNA of the CDR3 is TGTGCCAGCAGTTACCCCGGACAGGGACCGGTTACTGAAGCTTTCTTT. The V gene is TRBV6-5, the J gene TRBJ1-1; 8 bases line up with TRBD1. The junction had 10 bases not matched to a gene; V was cut back by 2 bases and J by 5 bases. The CDR3 spans 16 residues. Germline CDR1 and CDR2: MNHEY and SVGAGI.